The rows below give T cell receptor beta chains drawn from one sample of a study of control samples from healthy donors and cancer patients. Generated by immunoSEQ multiplex PCR, the TCRdb table keeps only in-frame clones and is missing some. The table records roughly 170,000 clones, 90% to 95% of them present only once. The sequencing sample was made of blood. These receptors originate from a woman aged 18-35 years in good health. Both conserved end residues are part of each CDR3. The D gene is left open where the match is weak. Rows give clone size only sometimes, using once, few, many, or a class for an expanded clone.

V	size	J	D	CDR3	DNA
TRBV28	-	TRBJ1-5	TRBD1	CASSSGQVGHQPQHF	TGTGCCAGCAGTTCCGGACAGGTGGGGCATCAGCCCCAGCATTTT
TRBV9	-	TRBJ2-3	TRBD2	CASSVGLSGEGTDTQYF	TGTGCCAGCAGCGTAGGGCTCAGCGGGGAGGGTACAGATACGCAGTATTTT
TRBV7-3	-	TRBJ2-3	-	CASSKGTSSTDTQYF	TGTGCCAGCAGCAAGGGGACTTCTAGCACAGATACGCAGTATTTT
TRBV29-1	once	TRBJ1-2	-	CSVETPYYGYTF	TGCAGCGTTGAAACCCCGTACTATGGCTACACTTTC
TRBV7-2	-	TRBJ1-2	-	CASSLGVGNRYGYTF	TGTGCCAGCAGCTTAGGCGTTGGCAACCGGTACGGCTACACCTTC
TRBV18	-	TRBJ1-2	TRBD1	CASSSNRGEYGYTF	TGTGCCAGCTCATCTAACAGGGGCGAGTATGGCTACACCTTC
TRBV28	-	TRBJ2-2	TRBD1	CASSSSPGQGRAGELFF	TGTGCCAGCAGTTCATCACCGGGACAGGGGAGGGCCGGGGAGCTGTTTTTT
TRBV7-9	-	TRBJ2-1	TRBD2	CASSLVLAGSDEQFF	TGTGCCAGCAGCTTAGTACTAGCGGGATCTGATGAGCAGTTCTTC
TRBV19	-	TRBJ2-7	TRBD1	CASSIRQGLGVEQYF	TGTGCCAGTAGTATCCGACAGGGTCTCGGAGTAGAGCAGTACTTC
TRBV6-5	-	TRBJ2-3	-	CASRIRRLSTDTQYF	TGTGCCAGCAGAATTAGACGACTTAGCACAGATACGCAGTATTTT
TRBV28	-	TRBJ1-5	-	CASSFSGFSNQPQHF	TGTGCCAGCAGTTTTAGTGGGTTTAGCAATCAGCCCCAGCATTTT
TRBV6-5	-	TRBJ1-2	TRBD1	CASSRRQGLGYTF	TGTGCCAGCAGTCGACGACAGGGGCTTGGCTACACCTTC
TRBV5-5	-	TRBJ2-7	TRBD1	CASSWQGAGSYEQYF	TGTGCCAGCAGCTGGCAGGGGGCGGGTTCCTACGAGCAGTACTTC
TRBV7-6	once	TRBJ2-5	TRBD2	CASSLRTSLETQYF	TGTGCCAGCAGCTTAAGGACTAGCCTTGAGACCCAGTACTTC
TRBV5-1	-	TRBJ2-3	TRBD2	CASSLTSGGASTDTQYF	TGCGCCAGCAGCTTGACTAGCGGGGGGGCTAGCACAGATACGCAGTATTTT
TRBV27	-	TRBJ1-6	-	CASSFHHLNSPLHF	TGTGCCAGCAGTTTTCATCACCTCAATTCACCCCTCCACTTT
TRBV5-1	-	TRBJ2-5	TRBD2	CASSFKAGGRETQYF	TGCGCCAGCAGCTTTAAGGCTGGCGGGAGGGAGACCCAGTACTTC
TRBV9	-	TRBJ2-7	-	CASSVGANPYEQYF	TGTGCCAGCAGCGTTGGGGCAAACCCCTACGAGCAGTACTTC
TRBV5-5	-	TRBJ2-7	-	CASSRRGSYEQYF	TGTGCCAGCAGCCGACGGGGCTCCTACGAGCAGTACTTC
TRBV5-4	-	TRBJ2-1	TRBD2	CASSPGTSDDEQFF	TGTGCCAGCAGCCCCGGGACTAGTGACGATGAGCAGTTCTTC
TRBV5-1	once	TRBJ1-3	TRBD1	CASSLTGVGNTIYF	TGCGCCAGCAGCCTGACAGGGGTCGGAAACACCATATATTTT
TRBV19	-	TRBJ1-3	-	CASSSRQLSGNTIYF	TGTGCCAGTAGCAGCCGACAGCTCTCTGGAAACACCATATATTTT
TRBV28	-	TRBJ2-5	TRBD2	CASSPLPRGGLGETQYF	TGTGCCAGCAGTCCCCTCCCCCGGGGGGGTCTGGGGGAGACCCAGTACTTC
TRBV2	-	TRBJ1-2	-	CASSQQRSHGYTF	TGTGCCAGCAGTCAACAGAGGAGTCATGGCTACACCTTC